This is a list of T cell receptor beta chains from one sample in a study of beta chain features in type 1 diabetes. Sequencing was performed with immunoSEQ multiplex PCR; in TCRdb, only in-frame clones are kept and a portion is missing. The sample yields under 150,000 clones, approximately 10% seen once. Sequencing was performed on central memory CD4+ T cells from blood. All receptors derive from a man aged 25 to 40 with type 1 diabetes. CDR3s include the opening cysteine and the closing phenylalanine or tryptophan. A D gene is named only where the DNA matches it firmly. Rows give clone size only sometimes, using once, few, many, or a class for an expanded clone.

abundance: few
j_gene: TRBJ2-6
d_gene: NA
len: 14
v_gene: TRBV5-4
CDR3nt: TGTGCCACGCGGGATGTCTCTGGGGCCAACGTCCTGACTTTC
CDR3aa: CATRDVSGANVLTF

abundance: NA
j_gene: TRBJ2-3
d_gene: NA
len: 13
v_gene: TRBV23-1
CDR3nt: TGCGCCAGCAGCCGGTTAGCGTCAGATACGCAGTATTTT
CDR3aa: CASSRLASDTQYF

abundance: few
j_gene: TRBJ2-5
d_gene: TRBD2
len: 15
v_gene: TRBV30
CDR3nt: TGTGCCTGGATTCGTAGCGGGGGGGCTTGGGAGACCCAGTACTTC
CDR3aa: CAWIRSGGAWETQYF

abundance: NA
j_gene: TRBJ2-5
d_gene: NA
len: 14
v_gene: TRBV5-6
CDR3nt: TGTGCCAGCAGCCGCCGGACTAAACAAGAGACCCAGTACTTC
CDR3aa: CASSRRTKQETQYF

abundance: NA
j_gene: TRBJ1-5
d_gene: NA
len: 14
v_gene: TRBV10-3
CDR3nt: TGTGCCATCAGTGGTCCAGATAGCAATCAGCCCCAGCATTTT
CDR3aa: CAISGPDSNQPQHF

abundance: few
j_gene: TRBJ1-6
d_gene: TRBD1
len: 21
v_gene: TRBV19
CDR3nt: TGTGCCAGTAGAGGGTCTCCGGACATTCGGGACAGGGGGCGAAGTAATTCACCCCTCCACTTT
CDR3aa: CASRGSPDIRDRGRSNSPLHF

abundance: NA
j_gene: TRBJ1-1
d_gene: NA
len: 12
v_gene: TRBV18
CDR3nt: TGTGCCAGCTCGCCACGCGGGGGAGAAGCTTTCTTT
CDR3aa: CASSPRGGEAFF

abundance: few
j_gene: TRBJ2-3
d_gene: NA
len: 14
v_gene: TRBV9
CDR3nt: TGTGCCAGCAGCGTAGTCGGGGATAGAGATACGCAGTATTTT
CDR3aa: CASSVVGDRDTQYF

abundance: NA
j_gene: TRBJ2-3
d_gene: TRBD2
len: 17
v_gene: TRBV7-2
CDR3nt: TGTGCCAGCAGCTTCCGGACTAGCGGGATTAGCACAGATACGCAGTATTTT
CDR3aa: CASSFRTSGISTDTQYF

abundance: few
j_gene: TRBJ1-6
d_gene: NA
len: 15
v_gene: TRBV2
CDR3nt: TGTGCCAGCAGTCGAGTAGGACTCTGGAATTCACCCCTCCACTTT
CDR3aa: CASSRVGLWNSPLHF

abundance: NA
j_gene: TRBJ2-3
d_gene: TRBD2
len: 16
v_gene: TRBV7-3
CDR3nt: TGTGCCAGCGGTGCGGGGGGAGCAACTAGCACAGATACGCAGTATTTT
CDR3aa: CASGAGGATSTDTQYF

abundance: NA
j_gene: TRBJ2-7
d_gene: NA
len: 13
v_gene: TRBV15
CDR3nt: TGTGCCACCAGCCCGGGTGTTTCCTACGAGCAGTACTTC
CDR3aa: CATSPGVSYEQYF

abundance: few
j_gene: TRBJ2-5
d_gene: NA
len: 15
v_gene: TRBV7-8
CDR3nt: TGTGCCAGCAGCTTCCCTCAGGGGCTTGGGGAGACCCAGTACTTC
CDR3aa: CASSFPQGLGETQYF

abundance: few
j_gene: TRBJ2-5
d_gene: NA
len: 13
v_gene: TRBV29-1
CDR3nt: TGCAGCGTCGACGACACCCTGCAAGAGACCCAGTACTTC
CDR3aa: CSVDDTLQETQYF

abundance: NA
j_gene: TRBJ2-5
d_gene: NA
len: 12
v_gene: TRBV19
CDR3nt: TGTGCCAGTAGTATAGCGGGGGAGACCCAGTACTTC
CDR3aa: CASSIAGETQYF

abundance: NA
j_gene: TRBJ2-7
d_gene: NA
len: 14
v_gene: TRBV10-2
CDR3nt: TGCGCCAGCACCAGGGCGGCAACCTCCTACGAGCAGTACTTC
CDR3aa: CASTRAATSYEQYF

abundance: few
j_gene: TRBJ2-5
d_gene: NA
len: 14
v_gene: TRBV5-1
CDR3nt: TGCGCCAGCAGCTTGGGGAATGGGCTGGAGACCCAGTACTTC
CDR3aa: CASSLGNGLETQYF

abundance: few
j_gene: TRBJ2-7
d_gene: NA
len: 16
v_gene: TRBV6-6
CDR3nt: TGTGCCAGCAGTTACTCGACAGGGAGGCGTTTCTACGAGCAGTACTTC
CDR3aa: CASSYSTGRRFYEQYF

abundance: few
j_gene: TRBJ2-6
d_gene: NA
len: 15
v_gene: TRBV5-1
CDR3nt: TGCGCCAGCATTCCTTCCCCTTCTGGGGCCAACGTCCTGACTTTC
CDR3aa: CASIPSPSGANVLTF

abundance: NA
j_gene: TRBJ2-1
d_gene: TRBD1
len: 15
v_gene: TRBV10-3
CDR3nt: TGTGCCATCAGCAACGACAGGGGGGCCTACAATGAGCAGTTCTTC
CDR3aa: CAISNDRGAYNEQFF

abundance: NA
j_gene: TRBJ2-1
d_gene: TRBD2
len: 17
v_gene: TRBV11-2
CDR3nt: TGTGCCAGCAGCTTAGGATCGGCGGGGGGTGTGTACAATGAGCAGTTCTTC
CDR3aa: CASSLGSAGGVYNEQFF

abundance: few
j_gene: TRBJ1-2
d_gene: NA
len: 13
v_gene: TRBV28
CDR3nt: TGTGCCAGCAGTTCCTCAGGGAGGCAGGGCTACACCTTC
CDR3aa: CASSSSGRQGYTF

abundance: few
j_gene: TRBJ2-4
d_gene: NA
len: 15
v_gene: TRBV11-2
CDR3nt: TGTGCCAGCAGCCTACATGGGGCGGCCAAAAACATTCAGTACTTC
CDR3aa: CASSLHGAAKNIQYF

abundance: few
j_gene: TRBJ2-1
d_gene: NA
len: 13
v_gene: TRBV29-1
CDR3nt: TGCAGCGTAACCAGGGGCGCAGGTAATGAGCAGTTCTTC
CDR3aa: CSVTRGAGNEQFF

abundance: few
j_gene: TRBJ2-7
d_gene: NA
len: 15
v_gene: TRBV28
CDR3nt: TGTGCCAGCAGCCTACCGGGACACCTCTCCTACGAGCAGTACTTC
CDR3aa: CASSLPGHLSYEQYF

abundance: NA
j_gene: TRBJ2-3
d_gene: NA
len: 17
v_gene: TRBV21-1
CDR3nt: TGTGCCAGCAGCAAAGGGGGGACAGGGGTCTGCACAGATACGCAGTATTTT
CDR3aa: CASSKGGTGVCTDTQYF

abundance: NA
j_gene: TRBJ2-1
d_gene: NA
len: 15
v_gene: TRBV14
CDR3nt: TGTGCCAGCAGCCAAGATCCAGGAAACTACAATGAGCAGTTCTTC
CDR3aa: CASSQDPGNYNEQFF